This T cell receptor (beta chain) derives from a study of T cell responses to AZD1222 COVID-19 vaccine. The V gene's germline CDR1 is SGDLS and CDR2 YYNGEE. This CDR3 has 13 amino acids. V lost 5 bases and J lost 5, with 13 bases in between. Libraries were prepared by immunoSEQ multiplex PCR; TCRdb keeps only in-frame clonotypes and omits some of them. This repertoire shows about 120,000 clones, about 90% found once; its top ten account for roughly 4.4%. This clone was seen a handful of times. This clonotype was sampled from an adult in good health. The rearrangement joins TRBV9 to TRBJ1-2, with a tentative D call TRBD1 (5 bases). Sequencing was performed on peripheral blood, taken on day 0 of MenACWY control vaccination. CDR3 in DNA: TGTGCCAGCAGTCCCAATGACAGATATGGCTACACCTTC. As protein: CASSPNDRYGYTF. The full variable domain, in which reference TRBV9 and TRBJ1-2 provide the parts outside the CDR3, is DSGVTQTPKHLITATGQRVTLRCSPRSGDLSVYWYQQSLDQGLQFLIQYYNGEERAKGNILERFSAQQFPDLHSELNLSSLELGDSALYFCASSPNDRYGYTFGSGTRLTVV.